This TCR beta chain stems from a study of shared T cell receptors in the human thymus. Profiled with immunoSEQ multiplex PCR; TCRdb holds only in-frame clones, not every one. Of over 650,000 clones listed, roughly 86% were seen once; the top ten hold approximately 0.0097%. Germline V gene data show CDR1 as SGHDT and CDR2 as YYEEEE. V dropped 3 bases and J dropped 0; count of bases not matched to a gene: 9. The CDR3 length is 18 residues. The same specimen was also included in a second study, on human thymus T cells.

Sequencing was carried out using thymocytes. The rearrangement joins TRBV5-6 to TRBJ2-6, with 7 positions matching TRBD1. The origin of this receptor is a boy under two years old with a congenital heart defect. DNA for the CDR3: TGTGCCAGCAGCTCCCCAGACAGGGTGAACTCTGGGGCCAACGTCCTGACTTTC. Translated: CASSSPDRVNSGANVLTF.